Described below is a single TCR beta chain sequence and its context. What it recognizes is unknown. This entry comes from a study of Ad26.COV2.S vaccination and SARS-CoV-2 variants. Study at large: Recipients of Ad26.COV2.S got it intramuscularly, once or twice 56 days apart.

J was trimmed by 0 bases and V by 4 bases; bases with no gene match: 4. Germline CDR1 and CDR2: SGHRS and YFSETQ. The CDR3 runs 16 residues. Whole-study results and caveats: Spike-specific TCR breadth was greater in vaccine than placebo recipients.

Specified treatment: around 19 received Ad26.COV2.S at low or high dose, single or two shots; about 5 received placebo; per-sample allocation not given. Samples analyzed were those drawn on day 63 after the first vaccine or placebo injection. In Boston, the donor was an adult between 18-55 years of age. Wuhan-strain spike was delivered by a replication-incompetent Ad26 vector. Generated by immunoSEQ multiplex PCR, the TCRdb table keeps only in-frame clones and is missing some. The sample shows about 460,000 clones, 80% to 90% of them seen only once. The input for sequencing was peripheral blood, taken in a trial of Ad26.COV2.S vaccine versus placebo. This sequence originates from a person between 18 and 59 years old who received the Ad26.COV2.S COVID-19 vaccine or a placebo. The chain couples TRBV5-1 to TRBJ2-3, with TRBD2 identical over 11 bases. This CDR3 is CASSGGLAGSTDTQYF. DNA for the CDR3: TGCGCCAGCAGCGGAGGACTAGCGGGTAGCACAGATACGCAGTATTTT. Combining the CDR3 with reference TRBV5-1 and TRBJ2-3 gives the whole variable domain KAGVTQTPRYLIKTRGQQVTLSCSPISGHRSVSWYQQTPGQGLQFLFEYFSETQRNKGNFPGRFSGRQFSNSRSEMNVSTLELGDSALYLCASSGGLAGSTDTQYFGPGTRLTVL.